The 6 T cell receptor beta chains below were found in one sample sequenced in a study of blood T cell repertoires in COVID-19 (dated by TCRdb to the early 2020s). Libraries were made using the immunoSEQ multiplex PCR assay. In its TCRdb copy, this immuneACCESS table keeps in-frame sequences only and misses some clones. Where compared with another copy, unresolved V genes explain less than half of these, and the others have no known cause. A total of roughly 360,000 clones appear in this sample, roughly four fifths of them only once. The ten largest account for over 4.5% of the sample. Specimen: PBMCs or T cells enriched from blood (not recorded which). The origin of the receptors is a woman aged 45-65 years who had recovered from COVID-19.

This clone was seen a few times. The CDR3 reads CAWSVGGLMNTEAFF. The DNA for the CDR3 is TGTGCCTGGAGCGTCGGGGGACTGATGAACACTGAAGCTTTCTTT. This chain connects TRBV30 to TRBJ1-1, with D possibly TRBD1 on 5 matching bases. The CDR3 totals 15 residues. The V and J ends lost 3 bases and 0 bases respectively, with 14 bases between them. Germline lookup yields CDR1 GTSNPN and CDR2 SVGIG (reference sequence).

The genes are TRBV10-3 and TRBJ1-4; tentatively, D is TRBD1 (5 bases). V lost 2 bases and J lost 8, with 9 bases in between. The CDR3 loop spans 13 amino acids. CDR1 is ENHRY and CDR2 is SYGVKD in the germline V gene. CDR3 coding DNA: TGTGCCATCAGTGAGGGGGCTCGAGAAAAACTGTTTTTT. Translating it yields CAISEGAREKLFF.

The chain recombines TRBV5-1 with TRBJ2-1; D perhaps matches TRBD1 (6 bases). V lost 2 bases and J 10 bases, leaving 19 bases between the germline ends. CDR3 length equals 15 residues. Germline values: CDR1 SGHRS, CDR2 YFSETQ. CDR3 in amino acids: CASSLSSQQGNEQFF. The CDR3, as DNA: TGCGCCAGCAGCTTATCGTCTCAACAGGGAAACGAGCAGTTCTTC.

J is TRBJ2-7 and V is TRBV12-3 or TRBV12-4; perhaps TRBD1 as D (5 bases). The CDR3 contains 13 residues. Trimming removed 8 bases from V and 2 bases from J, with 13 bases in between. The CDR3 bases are TGTGCCAGCGGACCCGACAGAACCTACGAGCAGTACTTC. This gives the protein CASGPDRTYEQYF.

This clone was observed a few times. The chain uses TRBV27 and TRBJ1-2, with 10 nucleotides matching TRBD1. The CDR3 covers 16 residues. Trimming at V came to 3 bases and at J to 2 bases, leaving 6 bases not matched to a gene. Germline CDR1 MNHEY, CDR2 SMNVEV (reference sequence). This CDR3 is CASSFRGTGVNYGYTF. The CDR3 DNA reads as TGTGCCAGCAGTTTTAGGGGGACAGGGGTAAACTATGGCTACACCTTC.

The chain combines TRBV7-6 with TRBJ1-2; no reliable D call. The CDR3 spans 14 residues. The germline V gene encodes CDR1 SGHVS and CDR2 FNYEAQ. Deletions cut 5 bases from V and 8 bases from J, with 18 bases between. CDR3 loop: CASSPDGNSGGYTF. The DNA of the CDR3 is TGTGCCAGCAGCCCCGACGGGAATTCGGGAGGCTACACCTTC.